One TCR beta chain is described in this entry. This clone was detected a few times. What antigen it recognizes has not been identified. No base quality information exists; no much larger clone differs at one position. The junction carries 8 bases between V and J, which are trimmed by 0 bases and 2 bases respectively. The CDR3 spans 15 residues, from the cysteine through the phenylalanine. Solely the CDR3 DNA is kept, with 45 bases framed from the first base. Reading the germline V gene gives CDR1 KGHSH and CDR2 LQKENI. Each collaborating institution followed its own protocols to collect whole blood in K2EDTA tubes. For TCRbeta analysis, collaborators shipped samples in one of three forms: frozen whole blood, isolated PBMCs, or DNA extracted from either of those sample types. The source of the sample is a study of blood T cell repertoires in COVID-19 (dated by TCRdb to 2018 to 2020). Looking at the study overall: Collaborator samples came from the United States, Italy and Spain and covered acute and convalescent phases of COVID-19. A freely available public database, intended as a resource for researchers studying the immune response to SARS-CoV-2, is where the repertoires were released. The material from the prospective study consisted of cDNA or gDNA derived from T cells, B-cell-depleted T cells, or PBMCs. Where available, HLA class I and class II types were obtained from metadata supplied by the sample provider rather than from assay-based typing. Samples were obtained from the ongoing ImmuneRACE study (first 160 participants) and from some 1,300 subjects provided by 6 global collaborators. Sample metadata almost always included a de-identified subject ID, COVID-19 status, age in years and sex. Deeply sampled blood TCRbeta repertoires from subjects exposed to, actively infected with, or recovered from COVID-19 were included in the dataset.

Study-level results and caveats: The quantity of clinical and demographic metadata differed by source and by participant and was supplied without curation.

The immunoSEQ Assay, a bias-controlled multiplex PCR, was used to amplify TCRbeta CDR3 regions from genomic DNA. In the source study's methods: The number of nucleated cells in each sample was estimated by amplification of reference gene primers within the assay. To quantify the absolute abundance of each unique TCRbeta CDR3 rearrangement, sequence reads were collapsed and filtered. For each sample, productive Simpson clonality was calculated as the square root of Simpson's diversity index over productive rearrangements. TCRdb holds this immuneACCESS table with in-frame rearrangements only. Some clones are missing; in checked studies, unresolved V genes explain under half, and the rest has no known cause. D and trimming were read from the DNA, whereas the V and J calls and clone size are those reported in that table. The sample table holds 130,000 or so clones, of which 80% were seen once. The ten largest clones represent 20% to 25% of the sample.

The receptor was derived from a human donor in a cohort sampled during active COVID-19. Sequences were obtained from peripheral blood. The rearrangement joined TRBV18 to TRBJ1-3, with a weak D call of TRBD1 (5 bases match). CDR3 region: CASSPPTETGNTIYF. The DNA sequence is TGTGCCAGCTCACCACCGACAGAAACTGGAAACACCATATATTTT. The CDR3, completed at both ends by the reference TRBV18 and TRBJ1-3 genes, gives the full variable domain NAGVMQNPRHLVRRRGQEARLRCSPMKGHSHVYWYRQLPEEGLKFMVYLQKENIIDESGMPKERFSAEFPKEGPSILRIQQVVRGDSAAYFCASSPPTETGNTIYFGEGSWLTVV.